Shown below are 2 T cell receptor beta chains from a single sample sequenced in a study of blood T cell repertoires in COVID-19. Assay used: immunoSEQ multiplex PCR; TCRdb lists only in-frame clones, some missing. The table lists 250,000 to 300,000 clones, around 88% of them singletons. Sequences were obtained from peripheral blood. These receptors originate from a man aged 40-49 years with acute or convalescent COVID-19.

The J gene is TRBJ2-5, the V gene TRBV24-1; D is possibly TRBD2 (7 bases). There are 14 residues in the CDR3. The V and J ends lost 7 bases and 5 bases respectively, with 16 bases between them. Germline V gives CDR1 KGHDR, CDR2 SFDVKD. CDR3 region: CATSPGGGLETQYF. DNA of the CDR3: TGTGCCACCAGCCCTGGGGGGGGCCTGGAGACCCAGTACTTC.

The rearrangement uses TRBV2 and TRBJ1-5, with D possibly being TRBD1 (5 bases). The CDR3 spans 13 residues. The V and J ends lost 7 bases and 6 bases respectively, with 13 bases between them. Germline loops: CDR1 SNHLY, CDR2 FYNNEI. This chain's CDR3 is CASNSRDGQPQHF. The DNA of the CDR3 is TGTGCCAGCAATTCCAGGGATGGTCAGCCCCAGCATTTT.